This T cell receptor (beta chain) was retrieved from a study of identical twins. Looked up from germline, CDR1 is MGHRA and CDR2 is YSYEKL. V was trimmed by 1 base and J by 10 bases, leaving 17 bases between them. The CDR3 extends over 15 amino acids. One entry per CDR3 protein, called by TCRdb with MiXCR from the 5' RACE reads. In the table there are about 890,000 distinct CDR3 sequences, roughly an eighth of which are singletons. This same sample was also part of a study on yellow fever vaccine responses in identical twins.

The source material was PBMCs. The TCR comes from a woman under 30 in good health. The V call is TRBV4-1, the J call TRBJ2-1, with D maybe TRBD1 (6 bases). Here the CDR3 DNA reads TGCGCCAGCAGCCAAGGGTGGCAGGGGCAACGCGAGCAGTTCTTC. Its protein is CASSQGWQGQREQFF.